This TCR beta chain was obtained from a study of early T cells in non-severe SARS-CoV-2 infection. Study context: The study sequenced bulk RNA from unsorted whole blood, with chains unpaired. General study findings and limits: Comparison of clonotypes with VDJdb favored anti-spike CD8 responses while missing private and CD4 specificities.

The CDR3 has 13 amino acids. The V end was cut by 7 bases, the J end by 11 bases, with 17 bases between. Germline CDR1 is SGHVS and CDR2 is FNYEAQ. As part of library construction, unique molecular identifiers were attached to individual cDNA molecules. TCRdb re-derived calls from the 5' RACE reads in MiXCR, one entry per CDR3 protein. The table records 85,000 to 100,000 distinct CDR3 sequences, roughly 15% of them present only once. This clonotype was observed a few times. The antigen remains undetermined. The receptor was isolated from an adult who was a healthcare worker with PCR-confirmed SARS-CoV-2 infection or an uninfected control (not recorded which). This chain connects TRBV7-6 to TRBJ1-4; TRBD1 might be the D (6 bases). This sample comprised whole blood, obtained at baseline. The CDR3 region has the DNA TGTGCCAGCACATTACAACAGGGTGGGAAACTGTTTTTT. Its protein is CASTLQQGGKLFF.